This T cell receptor (beta chain) was captured in a study of a mutant IDH1 vaccine in newly diagnosed glioma (dated by TCRdb to the early 2020s). Concerning the study at large: Eight vaccinations were administered to patients in weeks 1, 3, 5, 7, 11, 15, 19 and 23, corresponding to visits V03 through V10. Peripheral blood was drawn at six visits: V03 (baseline), V05, V07, V10, V12 and V13. Prior to enrollment, standard therapy consisting of radiotherapy alone, temozolomide alone, or radiochemotherapy with temozolomide had been administered to patients, with the combination being received by most patients. Of the roughly 30 treated patients, approximately 62% were male and about 40% were female, and a mean age of roughly 41 years was recorded. Vaccination began 4-6 weeks after radiotherapy alone, or alongside temozolomide cycles in the chemotherapy-containing groups. Longitudinal TCRB deep sequencing was performed for approximately 24 treated patients wherever samples were available for exploratory analyses.

Taken from cysteine to phenylalanine, the CDR3 has 15 residues. Here the CDR3 DNA is all that survives: 45 bases in frame from base 1. V loses 5 bases at its end and J loses 8 bases; junction bases beyond the gene matches: 10. The germline V gene (reference sequence) supplies CDR1 LNHDA and CDR2 SQIVND. Results and caveats for the whole study, not just this receptor: According to the authors, sample limitations meant that analyses of patient blood samples could not be reproduced. Pseudoprogression seemed to be unrelated to changes in the top peripheral T cell clonotypes found by TCRB sequencing. Availability determined which PBMC samples were chosen for TCRB deep sequencing. Immune responses induced by the vaccine were seen in more than 85% of patients across multiple MHC alleles.

This clone was observed a few times. This clone's antigen is unknown. No quality values exist for individual bases; no much larger clone is one base distant. The label giving this sample's time point can be read as: week 11, during vaccination. Each vaccine dose, consisting of 300 ug of a 20-mer mutant IDH1 peptide in Montanide, was administered subcutaneously with topical imiquimod. The donors had newly diagnosed IDH1-mutant astrocytomas of WHO grade 3 or 4 that showed loss of nuclear ATRX. The samples were drawn from NOA16, a multicentre, single-arm, open-label phase I trial in Germany that tested a mutant IDH1 peptide vaccine in humans for the first time. Genomic DNA for TCRB sequencing was extracted from EDTA blood using the DNeasy Blood and Tissue Kit. Libraries were made using the immunoSEQ multiplex PCR assay. The hsTCRB Kit was used according to the manufacturer's protocol to amplify rearranged TCR beta chain sequences. TCRB libraries were sequenced on an Illumina MiSeq. In the original analysis: The proprietary platform of the kit vendor was used for demultiplexing, trimming and gene mapping. TCRdb took this table from immuneACCESS and kept in-frame rearrangements with V and J called. Such tables lack part of the clones; where checked against another copy, unresolved V genes explain under half of the gap, and the rest is unexplained. V and J calls and clone size are copied from that table; D and trimming were computed from the DNA. The sample table contains tens of thousands of clones; only one count was recorded for 70% to 80% of them. Of the sample, 8% to 8.5% is held by the ten largest clones.

This sequence originates from a man in his forties with glioma. This material consisted of PBMCs, taken from a glioma patient whose treatment included an IDH1 peptide vaccine. The chain is encoded by TRBV19 joined to TRBJ2-4; a stretch of 9 junction bases matches TRBD1. CDR3 region: CASSPGDRVDDIQYF. The nucleotides read TGTGCCAGTAGTCCAGGGGACAGGGTGGATGACATTCAGTACTTC.